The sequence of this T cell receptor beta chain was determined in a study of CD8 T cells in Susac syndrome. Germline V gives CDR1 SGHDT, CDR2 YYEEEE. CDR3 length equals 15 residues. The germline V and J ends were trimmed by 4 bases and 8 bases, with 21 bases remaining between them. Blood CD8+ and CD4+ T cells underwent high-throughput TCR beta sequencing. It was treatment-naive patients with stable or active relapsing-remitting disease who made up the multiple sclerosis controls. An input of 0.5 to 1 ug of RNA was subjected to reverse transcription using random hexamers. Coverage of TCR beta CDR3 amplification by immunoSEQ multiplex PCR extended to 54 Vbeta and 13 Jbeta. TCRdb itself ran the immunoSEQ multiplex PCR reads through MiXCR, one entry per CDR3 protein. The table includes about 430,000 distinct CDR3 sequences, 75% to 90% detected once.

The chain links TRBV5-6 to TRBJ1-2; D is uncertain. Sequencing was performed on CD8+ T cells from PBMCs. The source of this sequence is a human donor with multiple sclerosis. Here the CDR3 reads CASSPVRLPDGGYTF. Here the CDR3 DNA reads TGTGCCAGCAGCCCGGTCAGGCTTCCTGATGGGGGCTACACCTTC.